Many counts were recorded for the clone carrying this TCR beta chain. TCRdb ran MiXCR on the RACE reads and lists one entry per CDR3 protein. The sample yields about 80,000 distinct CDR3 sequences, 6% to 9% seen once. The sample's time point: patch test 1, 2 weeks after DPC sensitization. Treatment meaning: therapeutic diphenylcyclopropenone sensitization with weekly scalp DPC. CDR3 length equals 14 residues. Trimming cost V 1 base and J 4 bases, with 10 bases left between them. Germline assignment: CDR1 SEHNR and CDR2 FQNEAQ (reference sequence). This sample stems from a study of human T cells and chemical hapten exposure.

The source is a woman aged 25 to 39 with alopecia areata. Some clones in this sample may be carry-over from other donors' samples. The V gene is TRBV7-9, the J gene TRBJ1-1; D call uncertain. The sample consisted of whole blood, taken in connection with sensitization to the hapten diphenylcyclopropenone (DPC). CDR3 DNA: TGTGCCAGCAGCTTAGGCACTATGTTCACTGAAGCTTTCTTT. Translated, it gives CASSLGTMFTEAFF.